This TCR beta chain was sequenced in a study of T cell responses to AZD1222 COVID-19 vaccine listed by TCRdb under 2021. For the wider study: Because spike-specific TCR depth and breadth did not differ between the two schedules, AZD1222 recipients who got a second dose at roughly 4 weeks were pooled with those who got a second dose at roughly 12 weeks. A total of 233 trial participants underwent TCR sequencing, of whom roughly 210 had received two doses of AZD1222 and roughly 26 had received two doses of the MenACWY control vaccine. Enrollment into the trials was organized by age into subgroups of 18-55, 56-69 and 70-plus years, and those subgroups contained around 150, 28 and 57 TCR-sequenced participants, respectively. Summary of the overall study and its limitations: After two AZD1222 doses, both the breadth and the depth of spike-specific TCRs were significantly higher than at day 0 and than in MenACWY recipients. Because no day 14 peak-response samples were available, repertoires were characterized only after the peak T cell response. The 56-69-year group was small, and its depth increase did not reach significance, likely because of low power. Participants were mostly white British and included more females than males, and it was suggested by the authors that clonal diversity may have been underestimated. Reportedly, almost half of the unique spike-specific TCRs recognized epitopes lying outside the regions that are mutated in the B.1.351 and B.1.1.7 variants. The vaccine-associated CD4 TCRs covered the entire spike protein, and the dominant responses fell in regions 160-218 and 743-854. Conclusions about previously exposed vaccinees are limited because only five to seven AZD1222 recipients were SARS-CoV-2 seropositive at baseline.

About this clone: Its antigen remains unidentified. Base-call qualities are not available, and no considerably larger clone is one nucleotide away.

From the cysteine up to the phenylalanine, the CDR3 has a length of 18 residues. The CDR3 DNA has 54 bases and is translated from base 1. The germline V gene sets CDR1 to MNHNS and CDR2 to SASEGT. Trimming takes 0 bases off V and 5 bases off J; junction bases not matched to a gene: 9. The CDR3 regions of human TCRbeta chains were analyzed by immunosequencing. Per the source publication's procedure: Repertoire TCRs were matched against a reference library of SARS-CoV-2-specific TCRs generated with the MIRA antigen-specificity platform. Breadth was defined as the fraction of unique TCRs that were SARS-CoV-2-associated. Depth was defined as the fraction of total T cells that were SARS-CoV-2-associated. Using the MIRA data, every spike-specific TCR was mapped to the spike region that the TCR reacted to and assigned to either a CD4 or a CD8 class. Log10-transformed breadth and depth values were compared by one-way ANOVA with Sidak's multiple comparisons tests. This immuneACCESS table, as held by TCRdb, lists in-frame sequences with V and J called but not all clones. Of the missing ones, under half trace to an unresolved V gene in checked studies; the others have no known cause. That table is the source of V, J and clone size, and D and trimming were worked out from the DNA. In all, the sample holds over 120,000 clones, and 92% of those were seen once. The ten largest clonotypes hold 1.7% of the sample.

Read against the paper, the sample's time point label means: baseline before first vaccination. The vaccinee samples were drawn from two UK trials, COV001 and COV002, one of which was a single-blind randomized controlled phase 2/3 trial testing AZD1222 (ChAdOx1 nCoV-19) in healthy adults. For TCRbeta chain sequencing, PBMC samples from trial participants were taken at day 0 and at day 28 after the second dose. The V and J segments used are TRBV6-1 and TRBJ2-5, and 13 junction bases match TRBD2. This receptor was obtained from an adult in good health. Material: peripheral blood, obtained on day 0 of AZD1222 vaccination. The DNA sequence reads TGTGCCAGCAGTGAAGCGCTACTAGCGGGAGGGCGGCAGGAGACCCAGTACTTC. This codes for CASSEALLAGGRQETQYF.